This T cell receptor beta chain was found in a study of identical twins (dated by TCRdb to the mid-2010s). In the study overall: To test whether fetal clonotypes persist, this study deep-sequenced TCR alpha and beta repertoires from monozygotic twins, from unrelated adults of various ages, and from cord blood. To rule out contamination, the twin experiments were replicated at different times with different library preparation protocols.

Here V drops 5 bases and J drops 3 bases, and the junction holds 14 bases not matched to any gene. The germline V gene encodes CDR1 SGHVS and CDR2 FQNEAQ. The CDR3 measures 17 amino acids from cysteine to phenylalanine. The kept DNA is CDR3 alone, 51 bases in frame from the first base. Preparation of the library involved 5' RACE. Reads for this sample came from an Illumina HiSeq 2000. A universal primer binding site was introduced by template switching, and a unique molecular identifier was present in the final cDNA, enabling accurate counting of TCR cDNA molecules. First-strand cDNA for TCR alpha and beta chains was synthesized from specific primers in the conserved constant-segment region. To control for contamination, every cDNA library carried two barcodes: a SMART-Mk sample barcode plus Illumina barcodes. TruSeq adapter sequences and Illumina sample barcodes were added in two successive PCR steps. The Illumina HiSeq platform was used with custom primers to sequence TCR alpha and beta cDNA libraries. In the authors' own workflow: MiGEC processed the raw reads to extract unique molecular identifiers, while MiXCR was used to determine the CDR3 positions. Recombination models were inferred per individual with the repgenHMM and IGoR tools using an EM algorithm. The tcR package in R was used for shared clonotype analysis, with sharing normalized by the product of cloneset sizes. To study raw recombination without the effects of thymic and clonal selection, out-of-frame nonproductive sequences were analyzed. TCRdb trimmed public reads at Q25 via fastp, called clones via MiXCR and kept in-frame beta chains. CDR3 protein sequences are deduplicated, and each keeps its most common genes and DNA. The V and J calls come from TCRdb's annotation, not from the publication. This sample holds 150,000 or so distinct CDR3 sequences; roughly 3.5% were observed only once. The top ten clones comprise roughly 8% of the sample.

All donors were healthy Caucasians. Miltenyi CD45RO+ enrichment and human naive T-cell isolation kits were used to isolate memory (CD45RO+) and naive T cells from PBMC. The table lists this clonotype with many counts. The antigen it binds to is not known. Per-nucleotide qualities are absent, and no much larger clonotype sits a single base away. Results and caveats for the whole study, not just this receptor: Abundant cord blood beta clonotypes had fewer insertions, young adult naive repertoires showed a similar but weaker trend, and memory repertoires showed no such trend. Compared with coincidental sharing between unrelated individuals, out-of-frame TCR alpha sequences shared between twins showed an excess of sequences with low generation probability. Zero-insertion analyses could be partly confounded by invariant T cells such as MAIT and iNKT, though diverse VJ usage argued against such confounding for most clonotypes. Recombination models systematically underestimated out-of-frame TCR alpha sharing in monozygotic twins but agreed with sharing between unrelated individuals. The excess sharing between twins in beta out-of-frame sequences was weaker because fewer shared sequences reduced the signal-to-noise ratio. Because the same donors could not be followed over many years, conclusions were based on cross-sectional statistical analysis.

Sequences were obtained from memory T cells sorted from blood. Taken with the paper, the label for cell subset or site translates to: CD45RO+ enriched T cells. This clonotype was sampled from a man aged 18 to 29 in good health. The chain employs TRBV7-8 and TRBJ2-3; 7 bases in the junction line up with TRBD2. The nucleotide sequence is TGTGCCAGCAGCCAACTTGGGGCGGGAGTCGGTACAGATACGCAGTATTTT. Protein translation: CASSQLGAGVGTDTQYF.